The next 30 T cell receptor beta chains were all read from a single sample in a study of blood T cell repertoires in COVID-19. The protocol was immunoSEQ multiplex PCR, while the TCRdb copy is restricted to in-frame clones and leaves out a portion. The sample includes some 490,000 clones, around nine tenths of them seen just once. What was sequenced was PBMCs or T cells enriched from blood (not recorded which). The receptors derive from a woman aged 55-69 years who had recovered from COVID-19.

This sequence joins TRBV5-6 and TRBJ1-6; TRBD1 matches at 7 bases. V shed 6 bases, J shed 7 bases, and the junction held 7 bases outside the gene matches. This CDR3 is 14 amino acids long. CDR1 and CDR2 from the germline V gene are SGHDT and YYEEEE. The CDR3 reads CASTKQGFNSPLHF. The CDR3 region has the DNA TGTGCCAGCACCAAACAGGGGTTCAATTCACCCCTCCACTTT.

The chain has TRBV5-6 and TRBJ2-7, with 9 positions matching TRBD1. The germline V gene has CDR1 SGHDT and CDR2 YYEEEE. V trimming: 2 bases; J trimming: 3 bases; junction bases outside the gene matches: 9. This CDR3 region has 16 residues. CDR3 bases: TGTGCCAGCAGCTTCCGCGTGACAGGGGGGGTCTACGAGCAGTACGTC. It translates to CASSFRVTGGVYEQYV.

The rearrangement uses TRBV30 and TRBJ1-1; 7 bases are shared with TRBD1. V trimming: 4 bases; J trimming: 2 bases; junction bases outside the gene matches: 7. Germline CDR1 and CDR2: GTSNPN and SVGIG (reference sequence). This CDR3 is built from 14 residues. The CDR3 is CAWTGTAINTEAFF. The CDR3 DNA sequence: TGTGCCTGGACCGGGACAGCTATTAACACTGAAGCTTTCTTT.

CDR3 in amino acids: CASSHSDRPAKNIQYF. The CDR3, as DNA: TGCGCCAGCAGTCATTCGGACAGACCAGCCAAAAACATTCAGTACTTC. The chain carries TRBV23-1 and TRBJ2-4; D may be TRBD1 (6 bases). TRBV23-1 is labeled an ORF, and its function is uncertain. The germline V and J ends were trimmed by 3 bases and 0 bases, with 12 bases remaining between them. The CDR3 consists of 16 residues.

The chain links TRBV29-1 to TRBJ2-1, with 10 positions matching TRBD1. V shed 6 bases and J 5 bases; nucleotides not matched to a gene: 7. Germline assignment: CDR1 SQVTM and CDR2 ANQGSEA. This CDR3 is built from 14 residues. CDR3: CSVTRDRGDNEQFF. The DNA of the CDR3 is TGCAGCGTGACCCGGGACAGGGGTGACAATGAGCAGTTCTTC.

This clone was counted between two and nine times. V usage is TRBV27 and J usage is TRBJ2-7; 10 bases fit TRBD2. The V gene end was trimmed by 5 bases and the J gene end by 2 bases; junction bases not matched to a gene: 12. Germline V lookup: CDR1 MNHEY, CDR2 SMNVEV (reference sequence). The CDR3 length is 17 residues. In DNA form, the CDR3 reads TGTGCCAGCAGTCCACGGTCGTCCAGCGGGGGGGCCTACGAGCAGTACTTC. It codes for CASSPRSSSGGAYEQYF.

In regard to this clone: Other nucleotide sequences in the sample specify the same CDR3. The rearrangement joins TRBV5-1 to TRBJ2-3; TRBD2 agrees at 7 bases. V lost 0 bases, J lost 1 base, and 2 bases stayed unmatched. This CDR3 spans 15 amino acids. From germline, CDR1 is SGHRS and CDR2 YFSETQ. CDR3 in DNA: TGCGCCAGCAGCTTGGCTGCGGGGGGCACAGATACGCAGTATTTT. It codes for CASSLAAGGTDTQYF.

The chain uses TRBV3-1 (or the pseudogene TRBV3-2) and TRBJ1-2; weak D call: TRBD1 (6 bases). V was clipped by 4 bases and J by 7 bases, with 13 bases between them. CDR1 LGHDT and CDR2 YNNKEL come from the germline V gene (reference sequence). The CDR3 has 13 residues. The CDR3 nucleotides are TGTGCCAGCAGCCCCCTGGGGGCGGGTGGCTACACCTTC. Translating it yields CASSPLGAGGYTF.

This clone was seen just once. CDR3: CASQGSLRNSPLHF. The CDR3 nucleotides read TGTGCCAGCCAAGGGAGCCTCAGGAATTCACCCCTCCACTTT. The chain is built from TRBV2 and TRBJ1-6, with D hard to call. The CDR3 extends over 14 amino acids. Germline V gene lookup returns CDR1 SNHLY and CDR2 FYNNEI. With 8 bases removed from V and 7 bases from J, the gap between germline ends came to 15 bases. The whole variable domain, remainder taken from reference TRBV2 and TRBJ1-6, is EPEVTQTPSHQVTQMGQEVILRCVPISNHLYFYWYRQILGQKVEFLVSFYNNEISEKSEIFDDQFSVERPDGSNFTLKIRSTKLEDSAMYFCASQGSLRNSPLHFGNGTRLTVT.

This chain links TRBV2 with TRBJ1-2, with D possibly TRBD1 on 5 matching bases. V lost 0 bases, J lost 4 bases, and 15 bases lay in between. This CDR3 is built from 16 residues. CDR1 is SNHLY, CDR2 FYNNEI, per germline. The CDR3 sequence: CASSEAPPGRGYGYTF. CDR3 sequence (DNA): TGTGCCAGCAGTGAAGCGCCCCCCGGGAGGGGCTATGGCTACACCTTC.

The chain has TRBV5-1 and TRBJ2-2, with D perhaps TRBD1 (5 bases). Germline V CDR1 and CDR2: SGHRS, YFSETQ. V lost 6 bases and J lost 4, with 13 bases in between. The CDR3 is 14 amino acids. Written as DNA, the CDR3 is TGCGCCAGCACCCTAACAGGCGGCACCGGGGAGCTGTTTTTT. Translating it yields CASTLTGGTGELFF.

The V and J genes are TRBV24-1 and TRBJ2-5, with a possible D match to TRBD2 (5 bases). The germline gives CDR1 KGHDR, CDR2 SFDVKD. The CDR3 is 13 amino acids. V lost 9 bases and J lost 6, with 16 bases in between. The CDR3: CATQEAASKTQYF. The CDR3 nucleotides read TGTGCCACCCAGGAGGCCGCATCAAAGACCCAGTACTTC.

The chain has TRBV27 and TRBJ2-1; 8 nucleotides agree with TRBD2. The ends lost 1 base at V and 3 bases at J; junction bases unmatched: 5. Germline loops: CDR1 MNHEY, CDR2 SMNVEV (reference sequence). The CDR3 is 16 amino acids. CDR3 coding DNA: TGTGCCAGCAGTTTATTGGGGCGGGGGGACTACAATGAGCAGTTCTTC. Amino acid sequence: CASSLLGRGDYNEQFF.

The chain couples TRBV7-2 to TRBJ2-7; 7 nucleotides align to TRBD1. Germline loops: CDR1 SGHTA, CDR2 FQGNSA. The ends lost 1 base at V and 4 bases at J; junction bases unmatched: 7. The CDR3 sequence is 15 residues long. The CDR3 bases are TGTGCCAGCAGCTTAGAGACAGGGAAAGGGTACGAGCAGTACTTC. Its protein is CASSLETGKGYEQYF.

J is TRBJ1-3 and V is TRBV3-1 (or the pseudogene TRBV3-2); no firm D call. The CDR3 totals 14 residues. The germline CDR1 and CDR2 sequences are LGHDT and YNNKEL (reference sequence). V lost 6 bases, J lost 2 bases, and 11 bases lay in between. The CDR3 is CASREGRTGNTIYF. The CDR3 DNA reads TGTGCCAGCAGAGAGGGTCGTACTGGAAACACCATATATTTT.

This sequence joins TRBV6-5 and TRBJ2-5; 7 nucleotides agree with TRBD1. The CDR3 spans 15 residues. The trim removed 6 bases at V and 4 bases at J, leaving 11 bases unmatched. Germline assignment: CDR1 MNHEY and CDR2 SVGAGI. For the CDR3, the DNA is TGTGCCAGCAGCCGTAACAGGGGCCTCGGAGAGACCCAGTACTTC. This translates into CASSRNRGLGETQYF.

The chain couples TRBV6-6 to TRBJ2-3, with TRBD1 identical over 12 bases. Germline lookup yields CDR1 MNHNY and CDR2 SVGAGI (reference sequence). This CDR3 is built from 15 residues. The J segment lost 6 bases and the V segment lost 2 bases, leaving 3 bases of the junction unmatched. For the CDR3, the DNA is TGTGCCAGCAGTTACGGGACAGGGGGCTCTGATACGCAGTATTTT. Its translation is CASSYGTGGSDTQYF.

The rearrangement uses TRBV20-1 and TRBJ2-7, with D uncertain. Germline CDR1 and CDR2: DFQATT and SNEGSKA (reference sequence). Trimming stripped 2 bases from V and 4 bases from J, with 6 bases between. The CDR3 covers 11 residues. Here the CDR3 reads CSARPIYEQYF. CDR3 bases: TGCAGTGCTAGACCCATTTACGAGCAGTACTTC.

This chain uses TRBV10-3 with TRBJ1-1, with 7 bases fitting TRBD1. CDR1 and CDR2 (germline): ENHRY, SYGVKD. V dropped 6 bases and J dropped 3; count of bases not matched to a gene: 7. The CDR3 spans 14 residues. The CDR3 DNA reads TGTGCCATCAGGGGACAGATGGGACACACTGAAGCTTTCTTT. Its protein is CAIRGQMGHTEAFF.

J is TRBJ2-3 and V is TRBV5-4; possibly TRBD2 for D (5 bases). The ends were cut back, 5 bases at V and 8 bases at J, with 15 bases in the middle. CDR1 and CDR2 (germline): SGHNT, YYREEE (reference sequence). The CDR3 totals 13 residues. CDR3 DNA sequence: TGTGCCAGCAGTTTCCCCCTTGAGGGTACGCAGTATTTT. Translation gives CASSFPLEGTQYF.

The V call is TRBV27, the J call TRBJ1-1; D may be TRBD1 (5 bases). Germline lookup yields CDR1 MNHEY and CDR2 SMNVEV (reference sequence). The CDR3 consists of 14 residues. The V end lost 6 bases, the J end lost 4 bases, and 15 bases lay between the germline ends. The CDR3 DNA is TGTGCCAGCAGGTCGGCAGGGCCGGGCACTGAAGCTTTCTTT. This translates into CASRSAGPGTEAFF.

The chain has TRBV2 and TRBJ2-7, with TRBD1 as a possible D gene (6 bases). CDR1 and CDR2 (germline): SNHLY, FYNNEI. The length of the CDR3 is 13 residues. Trimming stripped 7 bases from V and 2 bases from J, with 12 bases between. CDR3 bases: TGTGCCAGCAACCTGGACAGAACCTACGAGCAGTACTTC. Amino acids: CASNLDRTYEQYF.

The rearrangement joins TRBV2 to TRBJ1-2; perhaps TRBD1 as D (6 bases). Trimming stripped 4 bases from V and 0 bases from J, with 12 bases between. The CDR3 length is 15 residues. The germline V gene encodes CDR1 SNHLY and CDR2 FYNNEI. The CDR3: CASSVTGTTNYGYTF. CDR3 DNA: TGTGCCAGCAGTGTAACAGGGACGACTAACTATGGCTACACCTTC.

The chain combines TRBV11-3 with TRBJ2-2, with D possibly TRBD2 on 5 matching bases. The germline V and J ends were trimmed by 7 bases and 5 bases, with 11 bases remaining between them. Germline-derived CDR1 and CDR2 are SGHNT and YENEEA. This CDR3 has 13 amino acids. In DNA, the CDR3 is TGTGCCAGCACCCGGGGAGCGACCGGGGAGCTGTTTTTT. Its translation: CASTRGATGELFF.

The CDR3 loop is CASSVGYGSGTEAFF. In DNA form, the CDR3 reads TGTGCCAGCAGCGTAGGATACGGAAGCGGCACTGAAGCTTTCTTT. The chain uses TRBV9 and TRBJ1-1; D call uncertain. The CDR3 has 15 residues. Germline CDR1 and CDR2: SGDLS and YYNGEE. V was clipped by 0 bases and J by 4 bases, with 13 bases between them.

The chain employs TRBV24-1 and TRBJ2-2; 8 nucleotides align to TRBD1. V shed 3 bases, J shed 4 bases, and the junction held 9 bases outside the gene matches. Germline CDR1 is KGHDR and CDR2 is SFDVKD. The CDR3 extends over 17 amino acids. CDR3: CATSDLTGDSPTGELFF. The CDR3 bases are TGTGCCACCAGTGATCTGACAGGGGACAGCCCCACCGGGGAGCTGTTTTTT.

The chain uses TRBV6-1 and TRBJ1-2, with D hard to call. Germline V CDR1 and CDR2: MNHNS, SASEGT. CDR3 length: 15 amino acids. V was clipped by 0 bases and J by 4 bases, with 12 bases between them. In DNA form, the CDR3 reads TGTGCCAGCAGTGAAGCGCCGGTTTTCCGCTATGGCTACACCTTC. As protein: CASSEAPVFRYGYTF.

This clone appeared once. The rearrangement links TRBV24-1 to TRBJ2-5; tentative D call: TRBD1 (6 bases). This CDR3 spans 15 amino acids. Germline CDR1 reads KGHDR; CDR2 reads SFDVKD. The V end lost 5 bases, the J end lost 4 bases, and 16 bases lay between the germline ends. As DNA, the CDR3 is TGTGCCACCAGTGGCAGGGGCCTTTTAGGAGAGACCCAGTACTTC. Translating gives CATSGRGLLGETQYF.

This CDR3 is CASSLKGAHNSPLHF. The CDR3, as DNA: TGTGCCAGCAGTTTAAAGGGGGCGCACAATTCACCCCTCCACTTT. The genes are TRBV27 and TRBJ1-6; 7 positions agree with TRBD1. J gave up 7 bases and V 2 bases, and 5 bases lay outside the gene matches. Per germline, CDR1 MNHEY and CDR2 SMNVEV (reference sequence). This CDR3 contains 15 residues.

This chain connects TRBV10-3 to TRBJ2-1, with TRBD1 matching 9 bases. The CDR3 runs to 16 residues. Germline CDR1 is ENHRY and CDR2 is SYGVKD. V lost 10 bases, J lost 9 bases, and 19 bases stayed unmatched. Here the CDR3 reads CATVSTGGQGSGEQFF. In DNA form, the CDR3 reads TGTGCCACGGTCAGTACGGGGGGACAGGGCTCTGGTGAGCAGTTCTTC.